Given below is one T cell receptor (beta chain) in context. No antigen is known for it. Individual cDNA molecules received unique molecular identifiers in the library. MiXCR, applied by TCRdb to the RACE reads, yields one record per CDR3 protein. The sample lists around 300,000 distinct CDR3 sequences; 5.5% to 8% were seen once. Trimming left V 7 bases short and J 3 bases short, with 16 bases between. This CDR3 region has 14 residues. Germline V CDR1 and CDR2: ENHRY, SYGVKD. This specimen comes from a study of human T cells and chemical hapten exposure. Time point noted: patch test 1, 2 weeks after DPC sensitization. Treatment: therapeutic diphenylcyclopropenone sensitization with weekly scalp DPC. Total RNA was isolated from whole blood that had not been fractionated. Study results and caveats: Patch test score showed a positive correlation with PT1 expanded TCR counts.

The sequence came from a woman under 30 with alopecia areata. Some clones in this sample may be carry-over from other donors' samples. The material was whole blood, obtained in connection with sensitization to the hapten diphenylcyclopropenone (DPC). The genes are TRBV10-3 and TRBJ2-7; D may correspond to TRBD1 or TRBD2 (5 bases each). The CDR3 protein is CAIKGTGRVYEQYF. The CDR3, as DNA: TGTGCCATCAAAGGGACGGGAAGAGTCTACGAGCAGTACTTC.